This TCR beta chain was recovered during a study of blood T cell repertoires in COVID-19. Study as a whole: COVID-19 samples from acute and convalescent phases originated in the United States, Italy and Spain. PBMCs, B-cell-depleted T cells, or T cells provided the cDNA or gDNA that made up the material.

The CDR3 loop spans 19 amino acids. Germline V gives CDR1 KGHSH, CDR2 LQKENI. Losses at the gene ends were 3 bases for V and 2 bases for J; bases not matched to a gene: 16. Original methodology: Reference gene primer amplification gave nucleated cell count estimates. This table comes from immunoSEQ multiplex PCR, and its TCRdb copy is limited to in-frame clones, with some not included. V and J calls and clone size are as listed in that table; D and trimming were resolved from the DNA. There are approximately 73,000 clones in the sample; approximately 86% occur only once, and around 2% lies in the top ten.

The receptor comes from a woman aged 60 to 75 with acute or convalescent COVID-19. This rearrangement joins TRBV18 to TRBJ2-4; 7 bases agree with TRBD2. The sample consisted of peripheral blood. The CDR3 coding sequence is TGTGCCAGCTCACCTCCAAATAGCGGGCCAGGAGGGACCAAAAACATTCAGTACTTC. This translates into CASSPPNSGPGGTKNIQYF.